A selection of T cell receptor beta chains follows, all from one sample in a study of cytomegalovirus exposure and HLA in healthy donors. Only in-frame clones appear in the TCRdb table, and some are missing; sequencing was by immunoSEQ multiplex PCR. In the table there are 150,000 to 200,000 clones, roughly 80% of which are singletons. Sequenced: PBMCs. Source of these receptors: a man younger than 45 in good health and CMV-seropositive. Both conserved end residues are part of each CDR3. Each record gives: clone size, J gene, V gene, D gene, CDR3 DNA, CDR3 protein. A D gene is named only where the DNA matches it firmly. Clone size is not always given. Where it is, it says once, few, many or a class for expanded clones.

clone size: NA; J gene: TRBJ2-7; V gene: TRBV30; D gene: NA; CDR3 DNA: TGTGCCTGGAGTGAGTCGTACGGCGAGCAGTACTTC; CDR3 protein: CAWSESYGEQYF
clone size: NA; J gene: TRBJ1-3; V gene: TRBV6-5; D gene: TRBD1; CDR3 DNA: TGTGCCAGCAGTTTCCGGGACAGGGGATTTGGAAACACCATATATTTT; CDR3 protein: CASSFRDRGFGNTIYF
clone size: NA; J gene: TRBJ2-7; V gene: TRBV7-3; D gene: NA; CDR3 DNA: TGTGCCAGCAGCCCTACAGGGAACTCCTACGAGCAGTACTTC; CDR3 protein: CASSPTGNSYEQYF
clone size: NA; J gene: TRBJ2-2; V gene: TRBV29-1; D gene: NA; CDR3 DNA: TGCAGCGTGGACAGCGCGAACACCGGGGAGCTGTTTTTT; CDR3 protein: CSVDSANTGELFF
clone size: NA; J gene: TRBJ1-2; V gene: TRBV5-4; D gene: TRBD1; CDR3 DNA: TGTGCCAGCAGCCGGGACAGGGGATTGAATGGCTACACCTTC; CDR3 protein: CASSRDRGLNGYTF
clone size: NA; J gene: TRBJ1-2; V gene: TRBV25-1; D gene: NA; CDR3 DNA: TGTGCCAGCAGTGATATTATTTCCTATGGCTACACCTTC; CDR3 protein: CASSDIISYGYTF
clone size: NA; J gene: TRBJ2-2; V gene: TRBV2; D gene: NA; CDR3 DNA: TGTGCCAGCAGTGAAGCGGGGCGGAACACCGGGGAGCTGTTTTTT; CDR3 protein: CASSEAGRNTGELFF
clone size: NA; J gene: TRBJ2-2; V gene: TRBV9; D gene: NA; CDR3 DNA: TGTGCCAGCAGCGCCCATCTTCGGTTGGGGCACACCGGGGAGCTGTTTTTT; CDR3 protein: CASSAHLRLGHTGELFF
clone size: NA; J gene: TRBJ2-7; V gene: TRBV7-3; D gene: NA; CDR3 DNA: TGTGCCAGCAGCTTAACCGGGGTGGGCTACGAGCAGTACTTC; CDR3 protein: CASSLTGVGYEQYF
clone size: NA; J gene: TRBJ2-7; V gene: TRBV6-4; D gene: NA; CDR3 DNA: TGTGCCAGCAGTGATGCGGCAGGGGCAAATCCCTACGAGCAGTACTTC; CDR3 protein: CASSDAAGANPYEQYF
clone size: NA; J gene: TRBJ2-3; V gene: TRBV7-2; D gene: NA; CDR3 DNA: TGTGCCAGCAGCCCCGACAACGGAGATACGCAGTATTTT; CDR3 protein: CASSPDNGDTQYF
clone size: few; J gene: TRBJ2-7; V gene: TRBV4-1; D gene: TRBD1; CDR3 DNA: TGCGCCAGCAGCCATACCGGGACAGCTTACTTCTCCTACGAGCAGTACTTC; CDR3 protein: CASSHTGTAYFSYEQYF
clone size: NA; J gene: TRBJ2-3; V gene: TRBV7-3; D gene: TRBD1; CDR3 DNA: TGTGCCAGCAGCTTAACGGGGACAGGGGGATTAGATACGCAGTATTTT; CDR3 protein: CASSLTGTGGLDTQYF
clone size: once; J gene: TRBJ2-7; V gene: TRBV19; D gene: NA; CDR3 DNA: TGTGCCAGTAGCGACCAAGGGGCAGGGGACTCCTACGAGCAGTACTTC; CDR3 protein: CASSDQGAGDSYEQYF
clone size: NA; J gene: TRBJ2-4; V gene: TRBV10-1; D gene: TRBD1; CDR3 DNA: TGCGCCAGCAGTGAAGGGACAGGCAAAAACATTCAGTACTTC; CDR3 protein: CASSEGTGKNIQYF